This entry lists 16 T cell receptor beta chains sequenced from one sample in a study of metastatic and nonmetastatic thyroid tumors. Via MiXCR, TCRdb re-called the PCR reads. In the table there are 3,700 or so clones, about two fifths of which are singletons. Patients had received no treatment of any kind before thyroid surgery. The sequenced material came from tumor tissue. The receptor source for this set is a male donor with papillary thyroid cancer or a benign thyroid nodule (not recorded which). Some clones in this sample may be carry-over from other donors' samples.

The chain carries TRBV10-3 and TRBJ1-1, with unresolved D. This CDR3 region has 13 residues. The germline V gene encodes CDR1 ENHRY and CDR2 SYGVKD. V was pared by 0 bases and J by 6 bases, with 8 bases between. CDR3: CAISESREAEAFF. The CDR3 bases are TGTGCCATCAGTGAGTCCCGAGAGGCTGAAGCTTTCTTT.

In DNA, the CDR3 is TGCAGTGCTAAAGGGAACGGGGAGCTGTTTTTT. Protein: CSAKGNGELFF. This chain connects TRBV20-1 to TRBJ2-2; D is uncertain. In germline, CDR1 is DFQATT, CDR2 SNEGSKA (reference sequence). The CDR3 has 11 amino acids. Trimming took 4 bases from V and 7 from J, leaving 7 bases between them.

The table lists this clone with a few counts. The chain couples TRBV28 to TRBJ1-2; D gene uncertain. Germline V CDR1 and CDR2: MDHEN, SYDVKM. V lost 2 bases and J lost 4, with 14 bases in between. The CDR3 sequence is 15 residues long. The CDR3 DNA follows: TGTGCCAGCAGTTTAATAAGGCAAGGTGCCTATGGCTACACCTTC. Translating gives CASSLIRQGAYGYTF.

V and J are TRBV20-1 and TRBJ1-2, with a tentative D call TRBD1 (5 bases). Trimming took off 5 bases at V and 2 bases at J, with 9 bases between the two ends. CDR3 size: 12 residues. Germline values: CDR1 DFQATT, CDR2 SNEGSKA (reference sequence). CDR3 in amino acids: CSAPRENYGYTF. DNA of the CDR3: TGCAGTGCTCCCAGGGAGAACTATGGCTACACCTTC.

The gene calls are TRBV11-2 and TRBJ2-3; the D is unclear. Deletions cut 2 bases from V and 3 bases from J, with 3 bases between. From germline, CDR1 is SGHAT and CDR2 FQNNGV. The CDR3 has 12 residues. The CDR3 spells CASSLSTDTQYF. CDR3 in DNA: TGTGCCAGCAGCTTATCAACAGATACGCAGTATTTT.

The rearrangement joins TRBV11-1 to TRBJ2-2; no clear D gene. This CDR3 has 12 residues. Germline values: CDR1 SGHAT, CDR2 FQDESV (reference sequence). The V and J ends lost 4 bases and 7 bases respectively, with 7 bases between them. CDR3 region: CASSSGGGELFF. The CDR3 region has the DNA TGTGCCAGCAGCTCGGGTGGCGGGGAGCTGTTTTTT.

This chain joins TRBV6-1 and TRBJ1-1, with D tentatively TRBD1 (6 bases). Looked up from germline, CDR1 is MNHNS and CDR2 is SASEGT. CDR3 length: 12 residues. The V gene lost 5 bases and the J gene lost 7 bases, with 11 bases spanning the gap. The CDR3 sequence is CASSNTGFEAFF. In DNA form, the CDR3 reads TGTGCCAGCAGTAATACAGGGTTTGAAGCTTTCTTT.

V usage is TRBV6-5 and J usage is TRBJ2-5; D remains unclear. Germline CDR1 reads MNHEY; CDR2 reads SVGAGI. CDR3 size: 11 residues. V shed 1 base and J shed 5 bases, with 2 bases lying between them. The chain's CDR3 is CASSYWETQYF. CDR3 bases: TGTGCCAGCAGTTACTGGGAGACCCAGTACTTC.

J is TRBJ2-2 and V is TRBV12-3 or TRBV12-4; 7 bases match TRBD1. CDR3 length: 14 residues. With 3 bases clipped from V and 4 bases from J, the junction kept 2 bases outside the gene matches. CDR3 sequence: CASSLGQTTGELFF. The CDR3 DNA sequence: TGTGCCAGCAGTTTGGGACAGACCACCGGGGAGCTGTTTTTT.

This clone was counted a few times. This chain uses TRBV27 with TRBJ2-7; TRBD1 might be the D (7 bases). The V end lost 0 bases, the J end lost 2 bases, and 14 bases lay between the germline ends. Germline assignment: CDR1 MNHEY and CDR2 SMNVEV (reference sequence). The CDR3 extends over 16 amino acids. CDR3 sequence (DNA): TGTGCCAGCAGTTTATCAGGCAGGGGGGTTGCCTACGAGCAGTACTTC. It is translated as CASSLSGRGVAYEQYF.

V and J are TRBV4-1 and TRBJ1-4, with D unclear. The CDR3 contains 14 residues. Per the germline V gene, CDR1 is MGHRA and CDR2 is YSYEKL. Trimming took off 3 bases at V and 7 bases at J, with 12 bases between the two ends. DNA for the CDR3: TGCGCCAGCAGCCAGCCGGGAGGTAGTGAAAAACTGTTTTTT. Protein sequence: CASSQPGGSEKLFF.

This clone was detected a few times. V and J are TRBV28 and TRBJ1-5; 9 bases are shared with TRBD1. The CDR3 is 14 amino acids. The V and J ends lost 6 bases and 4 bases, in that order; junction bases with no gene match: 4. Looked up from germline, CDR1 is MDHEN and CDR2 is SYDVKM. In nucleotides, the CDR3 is TGTGCCAGCAGCTGGACAGGGGAAAATCAGCCCCAGCATTTT. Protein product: CASSWTGENQPQHF.

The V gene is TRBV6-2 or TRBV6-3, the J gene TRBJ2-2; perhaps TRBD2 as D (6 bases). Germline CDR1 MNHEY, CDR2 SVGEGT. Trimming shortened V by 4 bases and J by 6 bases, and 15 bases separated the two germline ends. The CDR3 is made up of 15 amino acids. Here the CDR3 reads CASSSSASAPGELFF. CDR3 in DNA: TGTGCCAGCAGTTCCTCGGCTAGCGCTCCCGGGGAGCTGTTTTTT.

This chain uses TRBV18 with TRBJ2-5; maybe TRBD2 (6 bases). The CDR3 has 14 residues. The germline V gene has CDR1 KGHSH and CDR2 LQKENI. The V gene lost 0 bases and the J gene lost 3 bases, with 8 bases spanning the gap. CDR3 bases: TGTGCCAGCTCACCACCGTGGGGGGAAGAGACCCAGTACTTC. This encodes CASSPPWGEETQYF.

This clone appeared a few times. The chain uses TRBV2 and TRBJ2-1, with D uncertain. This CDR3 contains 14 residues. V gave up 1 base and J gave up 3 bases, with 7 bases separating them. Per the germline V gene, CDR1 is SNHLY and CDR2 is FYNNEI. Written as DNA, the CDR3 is TGTGCCAGCAGTGAAGAGGGTGGCTACAATGAGCAGTTCTTC. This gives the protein CASSEEGGYNEQFF.

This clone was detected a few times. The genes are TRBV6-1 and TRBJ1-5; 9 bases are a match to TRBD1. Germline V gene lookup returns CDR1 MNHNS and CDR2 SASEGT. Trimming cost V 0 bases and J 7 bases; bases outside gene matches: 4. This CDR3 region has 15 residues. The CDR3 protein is CASSEAGTGSQPQHF. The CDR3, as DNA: TGTGCCAGCAGTGAAGCGGGGACAGGGAGCCAGCCCCAGCATTTT.